This T cell receptor beta chain was observed in a study of shared clonotypes between healthy human individuals. CDR3 length equals 13 residues. V gave up 1 base and J gave up 10 bases; unmatched junction bases: 3. Per germline, CDR1 SEHNR and CDR2 FQNEAQ (reference sequence). Profiling relied on immunoSEQ multiplex PCR, and the TCRdb table lists in-frame clones only, not all of them. The sample yields millions of clones, around 96% seen once. Comments on this clone: In the same sample, other DNA sequences code for this CDR3.

CD45RO-negative, CCR7-selected cells formed the naive CD8 fraction, which excluded terminally differentiated effector memory CD45RA+ cells. The clonotype comes from a man younger than 35 in good health. V gene TRBV7-9 combines with J gene TRBJ2-1; 8 nucleotides line up with TRBD2. The material sequenced was naive CD8+ T cells sorted from blood. For the CDR3, the DNA is TGTGCCAGCAGCTTAGTAACTAGCGGAGAGCAGTTCTTC. It encodes CASSLVTSGEQFF. The entire variable domain, with the rest obtained from reference TRBV7-9 and TRBJ2-1, is as follows: DTGVSQNPRHKITKRGQNVTFRCDPISEHNRLYWYRQTLGQGPEFLTYFQNEAQLEKSRLLSDRFSAERPKGSFSTLEIQRTEQGDSAMYLCASSLVTSGEQFFGPGTRLTVL.